Below are 29 T cell receptor beta chains sequenced from a single sample in a study of T-cell memory formation after mild COVID-19. TCRdb fed the 5' RACE reads into MiXCR, producing one record per CDR3 protein. The data contain 250,000 to 350,000 distinct CDR3 sequences, about 16% of them singletons. Specimen: PBMCs or a T cell subset sorted from them (not recorded which). Receptors were obtained from a man younger than 35 who had mild COVID-19 (a few samples of this study predate the infection). Cell type and time point are not known.

This clonotype was seen a handful of times. The chain recombines TRBV27 with TRBJ2-1; the match to TRBD2 covers 8 bases. The germline gives CDR1 MNHEY, CDR2 SMNVEV (reference sequence). J was trimmed by 2 bases and V by 7 bases; bases with no gene match: 10. The CDR3 is 16 amino acids. The CDR3 sequence is CASNNREGTAYNEQFF. CDR3 DNA sequence: TGTGCCAGCAACAATCGGGAGGGGACGGCCTACAATGAGCAGTTCTTC.

At least ten counts were recorded for this clonotype. The rearrangement joins TRBV29-1 to TRBJ2-7; no firm D call. From germline, CDR1 is SQVTM and CDR2 ANQGSEA. Trimming stripped 7 bases from V and 6 bases from J, with 19 bases between. The CDR3 loop spans 13 amino acids. This CDR3 reads CSAGRQESTEQYF. CDR3 DNA sequence: TGCAGCGCTGGGCGACAAGAGTCAACCGAGCAGTACTTC.

J is TRBJ2-5 and V is TRBV5-1; 7 positions agree with TRBD1. The CDR3 contains 16 residues. After removal of 5 bases from V and 1 base from J, the junction contained 11 bases not matched to a gene. Germline assignment: CDR1 SGHRS and CDR2 YFSETQ. The CDR3 reads CASRGSWAGGQETQYF. As DNA, the CDR3 is TGCGCCAGCAGGGGTAGCTGGGCAGGGGGCCAAGAGACCCAGTACTTC.

The rearrangement uses TRBV7-2 and TRBJ1-2, with a possible D match to TRBD1 (5 bases). CDR1 is SGHTA and CDR2 is FQGNSA in the germline V gene. The CDR3 is 18 residues long. V gave up 0 bases and J gave up 2 bases, with 19 bases separating them. The CDR3 sequence: CASSLAHSGSGINYGYTF. For the CDR3, the DNA is TGTGCCAGCAGCTTAGCGCATTCAGGGTCAGGAATCAACTATGGCTACACCTTC.

This clonotype has only a few counts. The chain employs TRBV20-1 and TRBJ2-1, with TRBD2 matching 7 bases. The CDR3 loop spans 13 amino acids. Germline CDR1 reads DFQATT; CDR2 reads SNEGSKA (reference sequence). V lost 3 bases and J lost 2; bases outside the gene matches: 1. The CDR3 sequence: CSASGGTYNEQFF. CDR3 sequence (DNA): TGCAGTGCTAGCGGGGGGACCTACAATGAGCAGTTCTTC.

This clonotype came up a few times. The gene calls are TRBV28 and TRBJ2-5, with D perhaps being TRBD1 or TRBD2 (5 bases each). The CDR3 runs to 13 residues. V lost 10 bases and J 1 base, leaving 13 bases between the germline ends. Germline CDR1 MDHEN, CDR2 SYDVKM. CDR3 sequence: CATQVGAQETQYF. Here the CDR3 DNA reads TGTGCCACCCAGGTCGGGGCCCAAGAGACCCAGTACTTC.

The genes are TRBV6-2 or TRBV6-3 and TRBJ2-1, with D perhaps assigned TRBD1 or TRBD2 (6 bases each). Germline V CDR1 and CDR2: MNHEY, SVGEGT. The V gene lost 2 bases and the J gene lost 7 bases, with 9 bases spanning the gap. This CDR3 contains 13 residues. CDR3 protein: CASSYGGTNEQFF. The DNA for the CDR3 is TGTGCCAGCAGTTACGGCGGGACAAATGAGCAGTTCTTC.

This chain uses TRBV15 with TRBJ2-2; D is perhaps TRBD1 or TRBD2 (5 bases each). Germline assignment: CDR1 LNHNV and CDR2 YYDKDF (reference sequence). V was clipped by 1 base and J by 6 bases, with 15 bases between them. The CDR3 extends over 16 amino acids. CDR3 region: CATSRVAGGVAGELFF. The CDR3 region has the DNA TGTGCCACCAGCAGAGTTGCTGGGGGAGTTGCCGGGGAGCTGTTTTTT.

V usage is TRBV7-2 and J usage is TRBJ1-5, with D uncertain. Trimming took off 5 bases at V and 5 bases at J, with 16 bases between the two ends. This CDR3 spans 15 amino acids. Germline values: CDR1 SGHTA, CDR2 FQGNSA. The CDR3 spells CASSLEGGMYQPQHF. The CDR3 DNA sequence: TGTGCCAGCAGCCTCGAGGGAGGGATGTATCAGCCCCAGCATTTT.

The chain employs TRBV19 and TRBJ1-2; 8 bases map to TRBD1. Unmatched junction bases numbered 7, after V lost 6 bases and J lost 7 bases. The CDR3 length is 13 residues. The germline V gene has CDR1 LNHDA and CDR2 SQIVND (reference sequence). CDR3 residues: CASRVTQGGGYTF. The CDR3 nucleotides are TGTGCCAGTAGAGTGACACAGGGGGGTGGCTACACCTTC.

This clonotype was picked up a small number of times. The rearrangement joins TRBV4-1 to TRBJ2-5; 9 bases map to TRBD1. Germline V CDR1 and CDR2: MGHRA, YSYEKL. This CDR3 contains 16 residues. Trimming took 0 bases from V and 2 from J; bases not matched to a gene: 4. Here the CDR3 reads CASSQDWDRVQETQYF. CDR3 coding DNA: TGCGCCAGCAGCCAAGATTGGGACAGGGTACAAGAGACCCAGTACTTC.

There are a few counts of this clonotype. V usage is TRBV4-2 and J usage is TRBJ2-5, with 15 bases lining up with TRBD2. V was pared by 1 base and J by 3 bases, with 0 bases of the junction left unmatched. This CDR3 comprises 16 residues. CDR1 is LGHNA and CDR2 is YNFKEQ in the germline V gene. This chain's CDR3 is CASSQGTSGGEETQYF. DNA of the CDR3: TGTGCCAGCAGCCAAGGGACTAGCGGGGGGGAAGAGACCCAGTACTTC.

The sample holds a few counts of this clonotype. The chain carries TRBV6-2 or TRBV6-3 and TRBJ2-7, with 9 bases that match TRBD1. The CDR3 extends over 14 amino acids. The germline V gene encodes CDR1 MNHEY and CDR2 SVGEGT. V shed 4 bases, J shed 4 bases, and the junction held 5 bases outside the gene matches. The CDR3 region is CASSLGQGHYEQYV. CDR3 DNA: TGTGCCAGCAGTTTAGGACAGGGGCATTACGAGCAGTACGTC.

This clonotype was counted ten times or more. V is TRBV4-3 and J is TRBJ1-5; D possibly corresponds to TRBD1 (6 bases). The germline CDR1 and CDR2 sequences are LGHNA and YSLEER. The V end was cut by 0 bases, the J end by 7 bases, with 13 bases between. The CDR3 extends over 15 amino acids. The DNA of the CDR3 is TGCGCCAGCAGCCAAGATGGGCAGGGGAGGCAGCCCCAGCATTTT. Translated: CASSQDGQGRQPQHF.

This clonotype has a count of ten or more. The V gene is TRBV20-1, the J gene TRBJ2-1; 9 bases are a match to TRBD1. Germline V gene sequence: CDR1 DFQATT, CDR2 SNEGSKA (reference sequence). V was clipped by 2 bases and J by 3 bases; unmatched bases: 2. This CDR3 contains 14 residues. The CDR3 DNA reads TGCAGTGCTAGAACAGGGGGCAGCTACAATGAGCAGTTCTTC. This translates into CSARTGGSYNEQFF.

This chain joins TRBV20-1 and TRBJ1-1, with D tentatively TRBD1 (5 bases). The germline gives CDR1 DFQATT, CDR2 SNEGSKA (reference sequence). The V and J ends lost 6 bases and 10 bases respectively, with 15 bases between them. The CDR3 has 11 residues. CDR3 in DNA: TGCAGTGCCGGGACCACCGTAGGAGCTTTCTTT. This translates into CSAGTTVGAFF.

The chain combines TRBV28 with TRBJ1-2; 9 nucleotides line up with TRBD1. The V and J ends lost 6 bases and 5 bases, in that order; junction bases with no gene match: 10. This CDR3 spans 15 amino acids. Germline CDR1 MDHEN, CDR2 SYDVKM. CDR3 in amino acids: CASSVQGASGYGYTF. Written as DNA, the CDR3 is TGTGCCAGCAGCGTACAGGGGGCGTCGGGGTATGGCTACACCTTC.

V gene TRBV20-1 combines with J gene TRBJ1-1; the D is unclear. Trimming removed 1 base at V and 2 bases at J, with 14 bases between. There are 15 residues in the CDR3. Per the germline V gene, CDR1 is DFQATT and CDR2 is SNEGSKA (reference sequence). This chain's CDR3 is CSARGIVQANTEAFF. The CDR3 nucleotides are TGCAGTGCTAGAGGAATAGTGCAGGCTAACACTGAAGCTTTCTTT.

The J gene is TRBJ1-2, the V gene TRBV6-5, with D hard to call. The CDR3 contains 15 residues. Germline V gene lookup returns CDR1 MNHEY and CDR2 SVGAGI. Trimming pared 6 bases from V and 5 bases from J, leaving 19 bases between. CDR3 DNA sequence: TGTGCCAGCAGCACCGCGCCTCGAATGGGTTATGGCTACACCTTC. Residues: CASSTAPRMGYGYTF.

This clonotype occurred a few times. The chain joins TRBV28 to TRBJ2-7, with D perhaps matching TRBD1 (5 bases). Deletions cut 3 bases from V and 5 bases from J, with 11 bases between. CDR3 size: 13 residues. From germline, CDR1 is MDHEN and CDR2 SYDVKM. DNA of the CDR3: TGTGCCAGCAGTTTTGCAGGGTTGCACGAGCAGTACGTC. The encoded protein is CASSFAGLHEQYV.

This clonotype was observed a handful of times. The J gene is TRBJ2-1, the V gene TRBV11-2; TRBD2 aligns across 15 bases. V shed 1 base and J 5 bases; nucleotides not matched to a gene: 6. Germline V gene data show CDR1 as SGHAT and CDR2 as FQNNGV. The CDR3 spans 18 residues. The CDR3 coding sequence is TGTGCCAGCAGCTTAGTCCCCGGACTAGCGGGGGGGGACAATGAGCAGTTCTTC. Translating gives CASSLVPGLAGGDNEQFF.

This clonotype was recorded a few times. V gene TRBV6-6 combines with J gene TRBJ2-3; D might be TRBD2 (6 bases). The CDR3 consists of 14 residues. The germline V gene encodes CDR1 MNHNY and CDR2 SVGAGI (reference sequence). The ends were cut back, 10 bases at V and 4 bases at J, with 18 bases in the middle. The CDR3 region has the DNA TGTGCCACCACGGGGGACGATGTGTCAGATACGCAGTATTTT. Translating it yields CATTGDDVSDTQYF.

This chain uses TRBV4-3 with TRBJ1-6; unclear D gene. Germline CDR1 is LGHNA and CDR2 is YSLEER. Between the trimmed V and J ends, which lost 0 bases and 8 bases, there was a span of 11 bases. The CDR3 covers 15 residues. The chain's CDR3 is CASSQDLRADSPLHF. The CDR3 DNA is TGCGCCAGCAGCCAAGATCTGAGGGCTGATTCACCCCTCCACTTT.

Regarding this clonotype: The germline gene is not matched at one end of the junction; a read error may be the cause. CDR3 in DNA: TGTTCCAGTGCTCTCGATCAGGATGGCTACACCTTC. Translating gives CSSALDQDGYTF. J is TRBJ1-2 and V is TRBV19; D uncertain. CDR3 length equals 12 residues. Germline V gives CDR1 LNHDA, CDR2 SQIVND (reference sequence).

This clonotype was counted between two and nine times. The chain recombines TRBV5-1 with TRBJ2-1, with D possibly TRBD2 on 6 matching bases. The V end was cut by 3 bases, the J end by 4 bases, with 20 bases between. CDR1 is SGHRS, CDR2 YFSETQ, per germline. CDR3 length equals 17 residues. CDR3 nucleotide sequence: TGCGCCAGCAGCTCGGGAGCACTAGCAGCGGCTTACAATGAGCAGTTCTTC. It is translated as CASSSGALAAAYNEQFF.

The J gene is TRBJ1-1, the V gene TRBV7-9; 10 bases are shared with TRBD1. The CDR3 loop spans 17 amino acids. The V and J ends lost 5 bases and 0 bases, in that order; junction bases with no gene match: 9. Germline lookup yields CDR1 SEHNR and CDR2 FQNEAQ (reference sequence). The CDR3 loop is CASSPVTGGEMNTEAFF. CDR3 nucleotide sequence: TGTGCCAGCAGCCCCGTGACAGGGGGCGAAATGAACACTGAAGCTTTCTTT.

This CDR3 is CASSRWGPEGTEAFF. As DNA, the CDR3 is TGCGCCAGCAGCCGGTGGGGCCCGGAGGGGACTGAAGCTTTCTTT. This chain links TRBV4-1 with TRBJ1-1, with a possible D match to TRBD1 (5 bases). CDR3 length: 15 amino acids. Germline CDR1 is MGHRA and CDR2 is YSYEKL. Trimming took off 4 bases at V and 5 bases at J, with 17 bases between the two ends.

This clonotype was seen a handful of times. CDR3 sequence reads: CASRPAGTSGVDTQYF. In DNA, the CDR3 is TGTGCCAGCAGGCCCGCCGGGACTTCAGGGGTGGATACGCAGTATTTT. The gene calls are TRBV2 and TRBJ2-3, with D possibly called TRBD1 or TRBD2 (6 bases each). CDR1 is SNHLY, CDR2 FYNNEI, per germline. Trimming stripped 6 bases from V and 6 bases from J, with 22 bases between. This CDR3 is built from 16 residues.

V is TRBV9 and J is TRBJ1-2, with no clear D. This CDR3 contains 12 residues. The germline CDR1 and CDR2 sequences are SGDLS and YYNGEE. The V end was cut by 0 bases, the J end by 6 bases, with 6 bases between. The CDR3 sequence is CASSVGRNGYTF. Written as DNA, the CDR3 is TGTGCCAGCAGCGTAGGGCGGAATGGCTACACCTTC.